These 7 T cell receptor beta chains came from one sample sequenced in a study of regulatory T cells in long-lasting Graves disease. Time point denoted: persistent/refractory GD, antithyroid drugs over 5 years with positive TRAb. PBMC RNA served as the TCR library source. Both iRepertoire HTBI primers and Arm-PCR of CDR3 regions were used to build the TCR beta libraries. MiXCR, run by TCRdb on the multiplex PCR reads, gives a single entry per CDR3 protein. The sample consists of around 450,000 distinct CDR3 sequences, about 22% of them appearing once. The source was peripheral blood mononuclear cells (PBMCs), collected when the disease was refractory, from a patient treated with antithyroid drugs. The receptors come from a female donor with Graves disease.

The chain uses TRBV19 and TRBJ2-1; no clear D gene. The germline V and J ends were trimmed by 1 base and 4 bases, with 8 bases remaining between them. This CDR3 has 14 amino acids. From germline, CDR1 is LNHDA and CDR2 SQIVND (reference sequence). CDR3 in DNA: TGTGCCAGTAGTATAGTGGGCGTATACAATGAGCAGTTCTTC. It translates to CASSIVGVYNEQFF. Full variable domain (rest looked up from reference TRBV19 and TRBJ2-1): DGGITQSPKYLFRKEGQNVTLSCEQNLNHDAMYWYRQDPGQGLRLIYYSQIVNDFQKGDIAEGYSVSREKKESFPLTVTSAQKNPTAFYLCASSIVGVYNEQFFGPGTRLTVL.

This clonotype has ten or more counts. The V gene is TRBV28, the J gene TRBJ1-2; D may be TRBD1 (6 bases). Trimming took 3 bases from V and 5 from J, leaving 19 bases between them. The CDR3 loop spans 16 amino acids. Germline V gene lookup returns CDR1 MDHEN and CDR2 SYDVKM. In DNA form, the CDR3 reads TGTGCCAGCAGTTTGTCAATGCCGGGAGGGGGTTATGGCTACACCTTC. Its protein is CASSLSMPGGGYGYTF.

This clonotype was seen repeatedly, ten times or more. The chain recombines TRBV2 with TRBJ1-1; D might be TRBD1 (6 bases). Trimming pared 4 bases from V and 1 base from J, leaving 10 bases between. Per germline, CDR1 SNHLY and CDR2 FYNNEI. CDR3 size: 14 residues. The CDR3 coding sequence is TGTGCCAGCAGTGTGCAGGGGTCGAACACTGAAGCTTTCTTT. Translation gives CASSVQGSNTEAFF.

The rearrangement uses TRBV29-1 and TRBJ1-2, with D unresolved. Between the trimmed V and J ends, which lost 4 bases and 6 bases, there was a span of 12 bases. The CDR3 sequence is 12 residues long. The germline CDR1 and CDR2 sequences are SQVTM and ANQGSEA. The CDR3 DNA follows: TGCAGCGTTGTTGAGGTTTGGAATGGCTACACCTTC. Translated, it gives CSVVEVWNGYTF.

This clonotype showed up many times. CDR3 sequence reads: CASSPTIGTQYF. The CDR3 nucleotides read TGTGCCAGCAGCCCCACGATAGGGACCCAGTACTTC. This chain joins TRBV2 and TRBJ2-5; D is unresolved. Per germline, CDR1 SNHLY and CDR2 FYNNEI. Trimming took off 6 bases at V and 7 bases at J, with 12 bases between the two ends. The CDR3 sequence is 12 residues long.

The chain links TRBV5-5 to TRBJ1-5, with TRBD1 matching 7 bases. The germline V gene has CDR1 SGHKS and CDR2 YYEKEE (reference sequence). V was pared by 5 bases and J by 5 bases, with 10 bases of the junction left unmatched. The CDR3 covers 15 residues. The chain's CDR3 is CASSFQGGRHQPQHF. As DNA, the CDR3 is TGTGCCAGCAGTTTTCAGGGGGGACGCCATCAGCCCCAGCATTTT. Based on the CDR3 plus reference TRBV5-5 and TRBJ1-5, the full variable domain is DAGVTQSPTHLIKTRGQQVTLRCSPISGHKSVSWYQQVLGQGPQFIFQYYEKEERGRGNFPDRFSARQFPNYSSELNVNALLLGDSALYLCASSFQGGRHQPQHFGDGTRLSIL.

This clonotype was counted ten times or more. This sequence joins TRBV6-1 and TRBJ1-1; 9 bases fit TRBD1. The junction had 3 bases not matched to a gene; V was cut back by 4 bases and J by 3 bases. Per the germline V gene, CDR1 is MNHNS and CDR2 is SASEGT. This CDR3 is built from 14 residues. The CDR3 DNA reads as TGTGCCAGCAGTGCCTGGACAGGGGACACTGAAGCTTTCTTT. Amino acid sequence: CASSAWTGDTEAFF.